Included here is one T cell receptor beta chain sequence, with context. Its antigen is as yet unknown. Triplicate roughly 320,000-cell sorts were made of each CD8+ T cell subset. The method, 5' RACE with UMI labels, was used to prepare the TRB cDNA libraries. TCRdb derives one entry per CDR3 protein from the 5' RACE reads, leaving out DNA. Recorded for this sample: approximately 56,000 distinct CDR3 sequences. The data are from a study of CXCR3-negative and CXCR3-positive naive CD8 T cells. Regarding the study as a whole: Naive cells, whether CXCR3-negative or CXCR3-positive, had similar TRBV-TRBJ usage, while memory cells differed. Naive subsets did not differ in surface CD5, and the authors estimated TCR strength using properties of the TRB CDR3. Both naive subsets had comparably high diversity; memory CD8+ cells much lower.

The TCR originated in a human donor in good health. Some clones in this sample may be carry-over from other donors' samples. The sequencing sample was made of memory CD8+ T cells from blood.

CDR3 sequence reads: CSARDQMNTEAFF. The V and J genes are TRBV20-1 and TRBJ1-1. The CDR3 has 13 amino acids. CDR1 DFQATT and CDR2 SNEGSKA come from the germline V gene (reference sequence).